This T cell receptor (beta chain) was identified during a study of blood T cell repertoires in COVID-19. Overall study: Samples of COVID-19 (acute and convalescent) were obtained from the United States, Italy and Spain. T cells, B-cell-depleted T cells, or PBMCs provided the cDNA or gDNA that served as material.

The repertoire was sequenced with immunoSEQ multiplex PCR; TCRdb's copy has only in-frame clones and lacks some. The sample lists roughly 150,000 clones, 84% seen once, with around 19% in the top ten. The V and J ends lost 0 bases and 0 bases respectively, with 9 bases between them. The length of the CDR3 is 17 residues. Germline CDR1 reads LGHNA; CDR2 reads YNFKEQ. The rearrangement joins TRBV4-2 to TRBJ2-6; D might be TRBD1 (6 bases). Specimen: peripheral blood. This clonotype was obtained from a woman of 80 years or more with acute or convalescent COVID-19. CDR3 residues: CASSQEQGSSGANVLTF. The CDR3 DNA sequence: TGTGCCAGCAGCCAAGAACAGGGCTCCTCTGGGGCCAACGTCCTGACTTTC.